This T cell receptor (beta chain) was recorded in a study of OX40 agonist ivuxolimab in advanced cancers. The protocol was immunoSEQ multiplex PCR, while the TCRdb copy is restricted to in-frame clones and leaves out a portion. Of about 70,000 clones listed, around 88% are singletons. Trimming removed 5 bases at V and 0 bases at J, with 11 bases between. Germline CDR1 is SGHTA and CDR2 is FQGNSA. The CDR3 sequence is 15 residues long. The sequence was collected from an adult with an advanced solid tumor such as melanoma, head and neck, liver or kidney cancer. J is TRBJ1-3 and V is TRBV7-2; unclear D gene. The sample in question was CD4+ or CD8+ T cells sorted from blood, obtained in a trial of the OX40 agonist ivuxolimab. CDR3 coding DNA: TGTGCCAGCAGCCCTAGGATGCACTCTGGAAACACCATATATTTT. Its translation is CASSPRMHSGNTIYF.